This TCR beta chain was captured by sequencing in a study of PD-1 blockade in classical Hodgkin lymphoma (dated by TCRdb to about 2020). General notes on the study: Nivolumab dosing was 3 mg/kg intravenously every 2 weeks, continuing until either disease progression or unacceptable toxicity. The study used CyTOF and TCR beta sequencing to define a peripheral blood immune signature of response to PD-1 blockade in classical Hodgkin lymphoma. The research as a whole found: The study was restricted to a single clinical trial cohort, and the causes of repertoire differences, possibly disease activity or prior therapy, were left undefined. Among trial patients, those achieving complete response had baseline diversity similar to that of newly diagnosed patients, while diversity was significantly lower in partial responders and progressors. CD4+ but not CD8+ TCR diversity rose significantly by C4D1 (p=0.0027 vs p=0.16), most apparent in complete responders (p=0.02). Lower diversity was observed in patients in whom nivolumab was started less than 1 year after ASCT, and these patients were excluded from later analyses so that confounding by immune reconstitution would be avoided. Baseline TCR diversity was reported to be lower in newly diagnosed patients than in healthy donors, and even lower in relapsed/refractory patients.

Measured from the cysteine to the phenylalanine, the CDR3 is 11 residues long. The CDR3 DNA has 33 bases and is translated from base 1. CDR1 and CDR2 are read off the germline V gene as MNHEY and SVGAGI. Trimming at the junction amounts to 6 bases on V and 11 bases on J, and the germline ends lie 11 bases apart. The time point label for this specimen denotes: cycle 1 day 1 (C1D1), immediately before nivolumab initiation. Every trial patient had relapsed following autologous stem cell transplantation, and prior brentuximab vedotin exposure was what differed among cohorts A, B and C. The trial cohort comprised some 60 patients with relapsed/refractory classical Hodgkin lymphoma whose best overall responses were complete response, partial response or progressive disease. Single-agent nivolumab was administered to trial patients in the multi-cohort phase II CheckMate 205 trial. An independent review committee assessed best overall response using the 2007 International Working Group response criteria. PBMCs from the trial were collected at three points: immediately before nivolumab initiation (C1D1), and during therapy at cycle 2 day 1 and cycle 4 day 1. Peripheral blood was collected in 8 mL Vacutainer Cell Preparation Tubes, from which PBMCs were isolated by centrifugation and then cryopreserved.

The Qiagen DNeasy kit was used to extract genomic DNA from unsorted PBMCs and from the negatively selected CD4+ and CD8+ fractions. Amplification of TCR beta CDR3 regions was done by immunoSEQ multiplex PCR with primers that anneal to V and J segments. A synthetic immune receptor repertoire was used to minimize amplification bias, and remaining bias was computationally removed after sequencing. Turning to the authors' computational methods: Custom Python scripts were used to quantify repertoire diversity as the Shannon entropy index. Unsorted, CD4+ and CD8+ repertoires were analyzed separately, except for combined analyses in which CD4+ and CD8+ sequences were merged in silico. A clone was considered expanded if an increase in frequency of at least 2-fold after treatment relative to C1D1 was found, and a pseudocount of 0.5 was applied to clones undetected at baseline. Clones with 0 or 1 copy at C1D1 were defined as singleton clones, while clones with 2 or more copies were defined as non-singleton clones. Clones expanded in unsorted samples were assigned a CD4+, CD8+ or unknown annotation through matching of protein sequences in sorted samples from the same patient. Diversity changes from C1D1 to C4D1 were tested in paired samples using Wilcoxon tests. What TCRdb holds here is the immuneACCESS table cut down to in-frame rearrangements. Part of the clones is not present; checked against another copy, under half of the missing clones reflect an unresolved V gene, and the others are unexplained. V, J and clone size were drawn from that table, and D and trimming were deduced from the DNA. For this sample the table gives fewer than 90,000 clones, of which about 93% were detected only once. Approximately 8.2% of the sample goes to the ten largest clones.

Regarding this clone: Its antigen remains undetermined. Base qualities are not at hand, and no much larger clone is one base apart.

Sequenced material: peripheral blood mononuclear cells (PBMCs), taken at baseline. Recombination linked TRBV6-5 to TRBJ1-3; a weak D assignment points to TRBD1 (5 bases agree). This TCR was recovered from a human donor with classical Hodgkin lymphoma. CDR3 loop: CASSPGTSIYF. The base sequence is TGTGCCAGCAGCCCCGGGACGTCCATATATTTT.